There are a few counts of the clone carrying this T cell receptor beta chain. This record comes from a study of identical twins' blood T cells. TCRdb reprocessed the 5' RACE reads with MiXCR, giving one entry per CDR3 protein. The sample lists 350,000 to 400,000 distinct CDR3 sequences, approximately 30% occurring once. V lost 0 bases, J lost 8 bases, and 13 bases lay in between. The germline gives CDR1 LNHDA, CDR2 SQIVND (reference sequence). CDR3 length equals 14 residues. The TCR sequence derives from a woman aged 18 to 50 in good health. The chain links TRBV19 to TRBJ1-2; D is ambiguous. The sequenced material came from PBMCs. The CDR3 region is CASSIDGYGGGYTF. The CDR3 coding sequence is TGTGCCAGTAGTATAGACGGCTATGGTGGCGGCTACACCTTC.